Presented here are 7 T cell receptor beta chains from one specimen sequenced in a study of identical twins. MiXCR, run by TCRdb on the 5' RACE reads, gives a single entry per CDR3 protein. Of more than 400,000 distinct CDR3 sequences detected, nearly 15% appear once; the ten largest clones hold about 0.4%. The same sample was also studied in work on yellow fever vaccine responses in identical twins.

Sequencing used CD4+ T cells sorted from blood. These receptors came from a woman between 18 and 29 years old in good health.

This clonotype was found many times. The CDR3 reads CSASGGITGELFF. The CDR3 DNA reads as TGCAGTGCGTCAGGGGGGATCACCGGGGAGCTGTTTTTT. V gene TRBV20-1 combines with J gene TRBJ2-2, with D possibly TRBD1 on 7 matching bases. CDR1 is DFQATT, CDR2 SNEGSKA, per germline (reference sequence). The CDR3 consists of 13 residues. V gave up 6 bases and J gave up 4 bases, with 12 bases separating them.

CDR3 residues: CASSPTATSGNTIYF. DNA of the CDR3: TGTGCCAGCAGCCCTACAGCGACCTCTGGAAACACCATATATTTT. The chain joins TRBV14 to TRBJ1-3; the D is unclear. This CDR3 is 15 amino acids long. Trimming took off 4 bases at V and 0 bases at J, with 10 bases between the two ends. Germline V gives CDR1 SGHDN, CDR2 FVKESK.

This chain links TRBV7-9 with TRBJ2-2; TRBD1 agrees at 9 bases. Germline CDR1 is SEHNR and CDR2 is FQNEAQ (reference sequence). The junction had 7 bases not matched to a gene; V was cut back by 8 bases and J by 6 bases. The CDR3 is 14 residues long. CDR3 region: CASPVRTGAGELFF. CDR3 in DNA: TGTGCCAGCCCCGTCAGGACAGGGGCCGGGGAGCTGTTTTTT. The full variable domain, its missing parts supplied by reference TRBV7-9 and TRBJ2-2, is DTGVSQNPRHKITKRGQNVTFRCDPISEHNRLYWYRQTLGQGPEFLTYFQNEAQLEKSRLLSDRFSAERPKGSFSTLEIQRTEQGDSAMYLCASPVRTGAGELFFGEGSRLTVL.

This clonotype has just a few counts. The chain joins TRBV24-1 to TRBJ2-5; D is undetermined. V lost 1 base to trimming and J lost 1 base, with 6 bases between them. Germline V gene data show CDR1 as KGHDR and CDR2 as SFDVKD. The CDR3 extends over 14 amino acids. The CDR3 nucleotides are TGTGCCACCAGTGATTTCCCAGGCCAAGAGACCCAGTACTTC. It translates to CATSDFPGQETQYF.

This clonotype has more than one count but fewer than ten. V usage is TRBV4-1 and J usage is TRBJ2-4; D is undetermined. The V gene lost 2 bases and the J gene lost 5 bases, with 16 bases spanning the gap. Germline loops: CDR1 MGHRA, CDR2 YSYEKL. The CDR3 length is 16 residues. The CDR3 DNA follows: TGCGCCAGCAGCCAACCAGGTGGGAAAAACCAAAACATTCAGTACTTC. Its protein product is CASSQPGGKNQNIQYF.

In this sample, this clonotype turned up a few times. The chain is built from TRBV12-3 or TRBV12-4 and TRBJ2-1, with a tentative D call TRBD1 (6 bases). Trimming took off 7 bases at V and 3 bases at J, with 16 bases between the two ends. The CDR3 loop spans 15 amino acids. The CDR3 bases are TGTGCCAGCAACCTGGCTCGGACAGTCTACAATGAGCAGTTCTTC. Translating gives CASNLARTVYNEQFF.

This clonotype was seen a handful of times. The chain joins TRBV20-1 to TRBJ2-3, with no clear D. Germline V CDR1 and CDR2: DFQATT, SNEGSKA (reference sequence). The CDR3 totals 15 residues. Trimming cost V 6 bases and J 0 bases, with 16 bases left between them. CDR3 sequence reads: CSAPSGGTSTDTQYF. The CDR3 region has the DNA TGCAGTGCCCCCTCGGGCGGAACTAGCACAGATACGCAGTATTTT.